What follows describes a single TCR beta chain. This sample stems from a study of blood T cell repertoires in COVID-19. This CDR3 is built from 13 residues. Between the trimmed V and J ends, which lost 3 bases and 3 bases, there was a span of 12 bases. Germline V gene lookup returns CDR1 DFQATT and CDR2 SNEGSKA (reference sequence). Libraries were prepared by immunoSEQ multiplex PCR; TCRdb keeps only in-frame clonotypes and omits some of them. The sample lists under 300,000 clones, just under 85% occurring once. This receptor was taken from a woman older than 75 with acute or convalescent COVID-19. The sequenced sample was peripheral blood. The chain employs TRBV20-1 and TRBJ2-7; weak D call: TRBD1 (5 bases). CDR3 sequence: CSASSQGLYEQYF. For the CDR3, the DNA is TGCAGTGCTAGTTCCCAGGGCCTCTACGAGCAGTACTTC.